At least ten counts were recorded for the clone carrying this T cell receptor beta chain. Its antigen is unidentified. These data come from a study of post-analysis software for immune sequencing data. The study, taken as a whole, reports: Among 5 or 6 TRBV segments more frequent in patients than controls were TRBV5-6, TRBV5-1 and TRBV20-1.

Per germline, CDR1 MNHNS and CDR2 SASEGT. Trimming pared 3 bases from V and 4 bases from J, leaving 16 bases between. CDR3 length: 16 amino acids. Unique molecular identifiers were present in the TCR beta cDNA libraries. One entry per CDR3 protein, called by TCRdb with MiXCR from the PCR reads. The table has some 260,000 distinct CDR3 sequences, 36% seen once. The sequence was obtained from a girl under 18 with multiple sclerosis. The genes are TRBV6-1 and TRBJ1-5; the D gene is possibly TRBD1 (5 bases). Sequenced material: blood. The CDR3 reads CASSELGQGRNQPQHF. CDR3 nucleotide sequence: TGTGCCAGCAGTGAGCTTGGGCAGGGAAGAAATCAGCCCCAGCATTTT.